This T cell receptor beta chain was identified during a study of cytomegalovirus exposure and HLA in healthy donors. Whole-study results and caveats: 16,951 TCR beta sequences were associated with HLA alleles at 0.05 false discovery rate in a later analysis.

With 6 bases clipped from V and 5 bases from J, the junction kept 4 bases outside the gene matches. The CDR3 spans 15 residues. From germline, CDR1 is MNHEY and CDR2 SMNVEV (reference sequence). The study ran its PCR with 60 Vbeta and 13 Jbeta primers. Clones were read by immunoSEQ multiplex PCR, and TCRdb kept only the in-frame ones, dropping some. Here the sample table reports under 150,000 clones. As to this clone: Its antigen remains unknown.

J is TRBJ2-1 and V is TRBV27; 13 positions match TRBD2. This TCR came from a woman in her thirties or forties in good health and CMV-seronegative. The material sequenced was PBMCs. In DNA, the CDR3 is TGTGCCAGCAGATCCGGGACTAGCGGGAACAATGAGCAGTTCTTC. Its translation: CASRSGTSGNNEQFF.